Sequencing of this T cell receptor beta chain was carried out in a study of cytomegalovirus exposure and HLA in healthy donors. On the study more broadly: Roughly 85 million unique TCRs from HLA-typed donors made up an early data release.

This clone was detected only a few times. What it binds is unknown. CDR3 length equals 15 residues. The V segment lost 0 bases and the J segment 4 bases; nucleotides outside the gene matches: 5. Per germline, CDR1 SGHDN and CDR2 FVKESK. Regarding the study as a whole: Later work found most CMV-associated TCR beta chains apparently HLA-restricted.

Donors likely had unrecorded immune exposures despite being nominally healthy when sampled. The PCR used 60 Vbeta and 13 Jbeta primers. This table comes from immunoSEQ multiplex PCR, and its TCRdb copy is limited to in-frame clones, with some not included. The sample shows approximately 180,000 clones, approximately 78% of them seen only once. This chain uses TRBV14 with TRBJ1-1; 7 nucleotides agree with TRBD1. This receptor was taken from a woman younger than 30 in good health and CMV-seronegative. The sequencing input was PBMCs. Here the CDR3 DNA reads TGTGCCAGCAGCCAAGAGTACAGGGGTGGCACTGAAGCTTTCTTT. It is translated as CASSQEYRGGTEAFF.